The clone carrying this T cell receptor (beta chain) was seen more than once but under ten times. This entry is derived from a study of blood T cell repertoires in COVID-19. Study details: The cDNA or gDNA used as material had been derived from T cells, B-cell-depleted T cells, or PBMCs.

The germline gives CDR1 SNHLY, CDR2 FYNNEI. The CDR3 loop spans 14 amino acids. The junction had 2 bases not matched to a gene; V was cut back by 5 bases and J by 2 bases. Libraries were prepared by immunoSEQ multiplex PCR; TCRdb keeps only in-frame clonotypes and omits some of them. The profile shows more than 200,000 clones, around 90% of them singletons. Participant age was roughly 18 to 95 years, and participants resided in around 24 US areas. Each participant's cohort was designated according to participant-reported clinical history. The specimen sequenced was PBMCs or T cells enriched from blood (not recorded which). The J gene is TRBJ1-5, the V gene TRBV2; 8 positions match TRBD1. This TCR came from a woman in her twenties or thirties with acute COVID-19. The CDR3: CASSKQGGNQPQHF. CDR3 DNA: TGTGCCAGCAGTAAACAGGGGGGCAATCAGCCCCAGCATTTT.